These 28 T cell receptor beta chains were sequenced from one sample in a study of graft-versus-host responses after intestinal transplantation (dated by TCRdb to the early 2020s). Library preparation was by the immunoSEQ multiplex PCR assay. TCRdb retrieved this table from immuneACCESS and kept in-frame rearrangements only. Not all clones are present; in checked studies, unresolved V genes account for under half, and no reason is known for the remainder. For this sample there are about 90,000 clones; roughly 93% appear just once. The top ten clonotypes cover around 0.49% of the sample. The label giving this sample's time point can be read as: cells obtained before transplantation from donor or recipient. Their cognate antigens are unknown. The input for sequencing was unstimulated CD8+ T cells sorted from spleen or lymph node cells, taken before intestinal transplant. The receptors were gathered from a human donor who received an intestinal transplant.

This chain uses TRBV27 with TRBJ1-4, with a possible D match to TRBD1 (6 bases). Germline assignment: CDR1 MNHEY and CDR2 SMNVEV (reference sequence). This CDR3 region has 16 residues. Trimming left V 6 bases short and J 4 bases short, with 18 bases between. For the CDR3, the DNA is TGTGCCAGCAGATCATCCGATGGGGGCCTTAATGAAAAACTGTTTTTT. Translation: CASRSSDGGLNEKLFF.

This rearrangement joins TRBV30 to TRBJ2-2; weak D call: TRBD2 (6 bases). The CDR3 totals 14 residues. CDR1 and CDR2 from the germline V gene are GTSNPN and SVGIG (reference sequence). V was pared by 4 bases and J by 7 bases, with 16 bases between. The CDR3, as DNA: TGTGCCTGGAAGAGACTAGGAGTAAGCGGGGAGCTGTTTTTT. It codes for CAWKRLGVSGELFF.

This sequence joins TRBV13 and TRBJ2-5, with TRBD2 matching 8 bases. The V and J ends lost 3 bases and 9 bases, in that order; junction bases with no gene match: 12. Germline-derived CDR1 and CDR2 are PRHDT and FYEKMQ (reference sequence). The CDR3 is made up of 15 amino acids. In DNA, the CDR3 is TGTGCCAGCAGCTTCGGACTAGCTGGGGGGGTGGCCCAGTACTTC. This encodes CASSFGLAGGVAQYF.

The V call is TRBV6-1, the J call TRBJ1-1; D call uncertain. The V end was cut by 6 bases, the J end by 8 bases, with 10 bases between. CDR1 and CDR2 from the germline V gene are MNHNS and SASEGT. The CDR3 totals 11 residues. This CDR3 reads CASRENREAFF. The CDR3 DNA is TGTGCCAGCAGGGAAAACAGAGAAGCTTTCTTT.

The V gene is TRBV29-1, the J gene TRBJ1-4, with D unclear. Germline V gene data show CDR1 as SQVTM and CDR2 as ANQGSEA. This CDR3 comprises 11 residues. V lost 4 bases and J 8 bases, leaving 8 bases between the germline ends. This CDR3 reads CSVGETEKLFF. CDR3 bases: TGCAGCGTTGGGGAGACAGAAAAACTGTTTTTT. The full variable domain, its missing parts supplied by reference TRBV29-1 and TRBJ1-4, is SAVISQKPSRDICQRGTSLTIQCQVDSQVTMMFWYRQQPGQSLTLIATANQGSEATYESGFVIDKFPISRPNLTFSTLTVSNMSPEDSSIYLCSVGETEKLFFGSGTQLSVL.

The chain couples TRBV30 to TRBJ2-7; perhaps TRBD2 as D (5 bases). In germline, CDR1 is GTSNPN, CDR2 SVGIG (reference sequence). The V end lost 0 bases, the J end lost 9 bases, and 12 bases lay between the germline ends. The CDR3 is 12 residues long. The CDR3 here is CAWSVAGLGQYF. DNA for the CDR3: TGTGCCTGGAGTGTTGCGGGCTTGGGGCAGTACTTC. The whole variable domain, remainder taken from reference TRBV30 and TRBJ2-7, is SQTIHQWPATLVQPVGSPLSLECTVEGTSNPNLYWYRQAAGRGLQLLFYSVGIGQISSEVPQNLSASRPQDRQFILSSKKLLLSDSGFYLCAWSVAGLGQYFGPGTRLTVT.

The chain links TRBV9 to TRBJ2-7, with 9 bases aligning to TRBD2. V gave up 4 bases and J gave up 7 bases; unmatched junction bases: 15. The germline CDR1 and CDR2 sequences are SGDLS and YYNGEE. This CDR3 spans 16 amino acids. The CDR3 sequence is CASSSGEAGGHREQYF. The CDR3 DNA reads TGTGCCAGCAGCTCCGGGGAGGCGGGAGGGCATCGTGAGCAGTACTTC.

A word on this clone: Other DNA sequences in the sample encode the same CDR3. This rearrangement joins TRBV9 to TRBJ2-5; D is possibly TRBD2 (6 bases). CDR1 and CDR2 from the germline V gene are SGDLS and YYNGEE. This CDR3 has 14 amino acids. The V gene lost 0 bases and the J gene lost 3 bases, with 9 bases spanning the gap. CDR3 sequence (DNA): TGTGCCAGCAGCGTAGTTGGCGGGGAAGAGACCCAGTACTTC. This translates into CASSVVGGEETQYF.

The rearrangement links TRBV9 to TRBJ1-2, with D possibly TRBD1 on 5 matching bases. The length of the CDR3 is 15 residues. Germline V CDR1 and CDR2: SGDLS, YYNGEE. V was cut by 2 bases and J by 6 bases, with 17 bases left in between. DNA for the CDR3: TGTGCCAGCAGCGTTTTGGCGGGGCCCCCCGATGGCTACACCTTC. As protein: CASSVLAGPPDGYTF.

The rearrangement joins TRBV7-9 to TRBJ2-6; tentative D call: TRBD2 (5 bases). The CDR3 runs to 19 residues. Trimming shortened V by 6 bases and J by 1 base, and 22 bases separated the two germline ends. CDR1 and CDR2 (germline): SEHNR, FQNEAQ (reference sequence). The DNA of the CDR3 is TGTGCCAGCAGGGGTACAAGTCTGGGCGGGTTTTCTGGGGCCAACGTCCTGACTTTC. This translates into CASRGTSLGGFSGANVLTF.

The rearrangement joins TRBV19 to TRBJ1-5, with D tentatively TRBD1 (5 bases). V gave up 3 bases and J gave up 0 bases, with 9 bases separating them. The germline CDR1 and CDR2 sequences are LNHDA and SQIVND (reference sequence). There are 15 residues in the CDR3. The CDR3 region is CASSISGYSNQPQHF. The CDR3 DNA sequence: TGTGCCAGTAGTATCTCAGGGTATAGCAATCAGCCCCAGCATTTT.

The rearrangement links TRBV15 to TRBJ1-4, with D unresolved. Trimming stripped 4 bases from V and 4 bases from J, with 10 bases between. This CDR3 spans 14 amino acids. Per germline, CDR1 LNHNV and CDR2 YYDKDF (reference sequence). In nucleotides, the CDR3 is TGTGCCACCAGCAACCGAGAAGTTAATGAAAAACTGTTTTTT. Amino acids: CATSNREVNEKLFF.

V is TRBV2 and J is TRBJ2-3; 7 bases line up with TRBD1. The germline gives CDR1 SNHLY, CDR2 FYNNEI. The CDR3 has 14 amino acids. With V trimmed by 4 bases and J by 3 bases, 4 bases remained unmatched. The CDR3 is CASSADRLTDTQYF. The CDR3 DNA reads TGTGCCAGCAGTGCGGACAGGCTTACAGATACGCAGTATTTT.

The chain couples TRBV6-6 to TRBJ1-5; D unresolved. The V end lost 2 bases, the J end lost 4 bases, and 12 bases lay between the germline ends. The CDR3 is made up of 15 amino acids. Germline CDR1 and CDR2: MNHNY and SVGAGI (reference sequence). The CDR3 DNA is TGTGCCAGCAGTTACGCCGGGGATGGAAATCAGCCCCAGCATTTT. Residues: CASSYAGDGNQPQHF.

This rearrangement joins TRBV7-6 to TRBJ2-1; D not certain. The V gene's germline CDR1 is SGHVS and CDR2 FNYEAQ. Between the trimmed V and J ends, which lost 1 base and 2 bases, there was a span of 15 bases. The CDR3 totals 17 residues. DNA of the CDR3: TGTGCCAGCAGCTTAGGTCAGGATACCAAAACCTACAATGAGCAGTTCTTC. It specifies CASSLGQDTKTYNEQFF.

The CDR3 spells CASSLGQIIAKNIQYF. The CDR3 DNA follows: TGTGCCAGCAGTTTAGGACAGATCATAGCCAAAAACATTCAGTACTTC. The rearrangement joins TRBV6-5 to TRBJ2-4, with D maybe TRBD1 (6 bases). Trimming shortened V by 4 bases and J by 0 bases, and 13 bases separated the two germline ends. Per the germline V gene, CDR1 is MNHEY and CDR2 is SVGAGI. CDR3 length equals 16 residues.

The sample holds one count of this clone. This sequence joins TRBV30 and TRBJ2-1; TRBD2 is a possible D gene (6 bases). The V end lost 4 bases, the J end lost 3 bases, and 28 bases lay between the germline ends. This CDR3 contains 19 residues. The V gene's germline CDR1 is GTSNPN and CDR2 SVGIG (reference sequence). The CDR3, as DNA: TGTGCCTGGACTCGCGGCGGGGCCGGGTCAATGCTGGACTACAATGAGCAGTTCTTC. This gives the protein CAWTRGGAGSMLDYNEQFF.

The chain combines TRBV4-1 with TRBJ2-5; TRBD2 matches at 8 bases. CDR1 is MGHRA, CDR2 YSYEKL, per germline. This CDR3 has 16 residues. The V gene end was trimmed by 0 bases and the J gene end by 4 bases; junction bases not matched to a gene: 7. Here the CDR3 reads CASSQDPGGPAETQYF. The CDR3 bases are TGCGCCAGCAGCCAAGATCCGGGGGGGCCTGCAGAGACCCAGTACTTC.

This sequence joins TRBV29-1 and TRBJ1-2; perhaps TRBD1 as D (5 bases). The CDR3 has 13 amino acids. Between the trimmed V and J ends, which lost 5 bases and 2 bases, there was a span of 12 bases. CDR1 and CDR2 (germline): SQVTM, ANQGSEA. DNA of the CDR3: TGCAGCGTTTTGGAGGGGCCCAACTATGGCTACACCTTC. Translated, it gives CSVLEGPNYGYTF.

This clone showed up just once. The chain is built from TRBV27 and TRBJ2-1; no reliable D call. This CDR3 has 14 residues. The V gene lost 5 bases and the J gene lost 1 base, with 9 bases spanning the gap. Germline CDR1 reads MNHEY; CDR2 reads SMNVEV (reference sequence). The CDR3 nucleotides read TGTGCCAGCAGTGCACTCCCGTCCTACAATGAGCAGTTCTTC. As protein: CASSALPSYNEQFF.

This CDR3 is CASSIGSGSSYEQYF. The CDR3 DNA is TGTGCCAGTAGTATTGGTTCCGGTAGCTCCTACGAGCAGTACTTC. The chain joins TRBV19 to TRBJ2-7; D remains unclear. Germline lookup yields CDR1 LNHDA and CDR2 SQIVND (reference sequence). The CDR3 is 15 residues long. Trimming took 3 bases from V and 0 from J, leaving 12 bases between them.

V is TRBV19 and J is TRBJ2-7, with 8 bases identical to TRBD2. Per germline, CDR1 LNHDA and CDR2 SQIVND (reference sequence). The ends lost 5 bases at V and 0 bases at J; junction bases unmatched: 6. The CDR3 extends over 15 amino acids. The DNA for the CDR3 is TGTGCCAGTAGTTCAACTAGCGGCAGCTCCTACGAGCAGTACTTC. Its translation is CASSSTSGSSYEQYF.

This clone was detected a few times. The V and J genes are TRBV28 and TRBJ1-4, with 9 nucleotides matching TRBD1. J was trimmed by 0 bases and V by 6 bases; bases with no gene match: 11. Germline lookup yields CDR1 MDHEN and CDR2 SYDVKM. This CDR3 comprises 18 residues. The CDR3 loop reads CASSLEGTGKTTNEKLFF. The CDR3 nucleotides are TGTGCCAGCAGCCTCGAGGGGACAGGGAAAACAACTAATGAAAAACTGTTTTTT.

V usage is TRBV25-1 and J usage is TRBJ2-1, with a weak D call TRBD1 (5 bases). Looked up from germline, CDR1 is MGHDK and CDR2 is SYGVNS. This CDR3 has 15 amino acids. The V and J ends lost 3 bases and 6 bases respectively, with 15 bases between them. The CDR3 is CASSDPAGFFNEQFF. The CDR3 DNA sequence: TGTGCCAGCAGTGACCCCGCAGGGTTTTTCAATGAGCAGTTCTTC.

The V call is TRBV5-4, the J call TRBJ2-7, with D maybe TRBD1 (6 bases). This CDR3 is 16 amino acids long. The germline CDR1 and CDR2 sequences are SGHNT and YYREEE (reference sequence). V shed 0 bases and J shed 2 bases, with 15 bases lying between them. The CDR3 nucleotides read TGTGCCAGCAGCTTGGGAGGGGGTCACCGGGCCTACGAGCAGTACTTC. It encodes CASSLGGGHRAYEQYF.

In its sample, this clone was seen once. This chain connects TRBV28 to TRBJ2-7; TRBD1 matches at 8 bases. Looked up from germline, CDR1 is MDHEN and CDR2 is SYDVKM. The CDR3 totals 9 residues. CDR3 loop: CASRGDRPV. CDR3 sequence (DNA): TGTGCCAGCAGGGGGGACAGGCCCGTC.

The chain has TRBV7-9 and TRBJ1-2, with D hard to call. The CDR3 covers 14 residues. Germline V gives CDR1 SEHNR, CDR2 FQNEAQ (reference sequence). V lost 4 bases and J lost 10, with 19 bases in between. The CDR3 region has the DNA TGTGCCAGCAGCTCACCGGAGGGCTTCTGGGTCTACACCTTC. This encodes CASSSPEGFWVYTF.

The chain employs TRBV7-8 and TRBJ1-4, with 9 bases aligning to TRBD1. The CDR3 sequence is 17 residues long. Trimming took 4 bases from V and 7 from J; bases not matched to a gene: 13. Per the germline V gene, CDR1 is SGHVS and CDR2 is FQNEAQ. CDR3 in amino acids: CASSYTDDRGAFEKLFF. In DNA, the CDR3 is TGTGCCAGCAGCTATACTGACGACAGGGGGGCCTTTGAAAAACTGTTTTTT.